This T cell receptor (beta chain) was sequenced in a study of cytomegalovirus exposure and HLA in healthy donors. Study-level information: Unique TCRs from HLA-typed donors, 65 million to 85 million of them, were held in an early data release. Study findings and constraints: When a later analysis compared HLA-associated TCR beta chains with equally common others, the HLA-associated chains turned out to be more clonally expanded and to have lower generation probabilities. Previously analyzed data showed that most TCR beta V segments were productive at a frequency of about 90% or about 30%. V- and J-gene trimming in TCR beta was tied to a missense DCLRE1C variant by an analysis performed later.

This CDR3 comprises 14 residues. Per the germline V gene, CDR1 is SGHNT and CDR2 is YYREEE (reference sequence). J gave up 7 bases and V 4 bases, and 8 bases lay outside the gene matches. This clone came up a few times. Its target is unknown. The PCR employed 60 Vbeta primers together with 13 Jbeta primers. Sequencing used immunoSEQ multiplex PCR; TCRdb keeps in-frame clones, though not all of them. The data contain roughly 160,000 clones, approximately 80% of them singletons. This receptor was obtained from a woman in her forties or fifties in good health and CMV-seropositive. V is TRBV5-4 and J is TRBJ1-1; 9 bases are shared with TRBD1. Sequences were obtained from PBMCs. The CDR3 here is CASSLDGTGSEAFF. CDR3 coding DNA: TGTGCCAGCAGCCTAGATGGGACAGGGAGTGAAGCTTTCTTT.